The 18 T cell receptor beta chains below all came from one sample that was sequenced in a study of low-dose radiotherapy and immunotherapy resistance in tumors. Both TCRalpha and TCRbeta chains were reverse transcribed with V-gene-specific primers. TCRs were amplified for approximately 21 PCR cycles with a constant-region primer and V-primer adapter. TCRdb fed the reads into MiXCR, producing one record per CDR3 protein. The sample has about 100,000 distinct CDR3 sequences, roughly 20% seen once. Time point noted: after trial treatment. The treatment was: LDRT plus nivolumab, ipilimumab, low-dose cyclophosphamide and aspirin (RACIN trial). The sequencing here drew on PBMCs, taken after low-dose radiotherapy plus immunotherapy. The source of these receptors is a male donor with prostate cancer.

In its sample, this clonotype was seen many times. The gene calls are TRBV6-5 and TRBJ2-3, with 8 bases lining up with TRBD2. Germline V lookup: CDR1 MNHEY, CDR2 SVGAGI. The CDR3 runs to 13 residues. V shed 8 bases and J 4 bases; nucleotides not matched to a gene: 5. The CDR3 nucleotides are TGTGCCAGCTTTAGCGGGGTGGCAGATACGCAGTATTTT. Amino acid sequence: CASFSGVADTQYF.

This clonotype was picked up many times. The CDR3: CATSRDEGQAAAVEQYF. The CDR3 bases are TGTGCCACCAGCAGAGATGAAGGACAGGCTGCGGCAGTCGAGCAGTACTTC. The V gene is TRBV15, the J gene TRBJ2-7; 7 bases line up with TRBD1. V was pared by 0 bases and J by 6 bases, with 14 bases of the junction left unmatched. Germline V lookup: CDR1 LNHNV, CDR2 YYDKDF (reference sequence). The CDR3 is 17 amino acids.

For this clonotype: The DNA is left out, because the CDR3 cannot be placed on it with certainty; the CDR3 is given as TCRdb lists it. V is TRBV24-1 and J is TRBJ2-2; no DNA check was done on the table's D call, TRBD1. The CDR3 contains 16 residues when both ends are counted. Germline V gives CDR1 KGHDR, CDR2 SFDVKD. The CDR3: CATRATGNTGELFFFF.

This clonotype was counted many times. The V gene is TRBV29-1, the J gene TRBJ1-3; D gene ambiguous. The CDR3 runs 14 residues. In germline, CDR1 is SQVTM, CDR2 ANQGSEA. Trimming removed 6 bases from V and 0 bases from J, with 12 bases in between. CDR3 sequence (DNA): TGCAGCGTCGCAGACGGTACCTCTGGAAACACCATATATTTT. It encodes CSVADGTSGNTIYF.

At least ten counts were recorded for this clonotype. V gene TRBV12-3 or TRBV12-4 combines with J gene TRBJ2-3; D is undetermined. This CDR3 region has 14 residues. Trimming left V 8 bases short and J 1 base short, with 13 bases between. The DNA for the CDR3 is TGTGCCAGCGGCCCCTCCCGGGGCACAGATACGCAGTATTTT. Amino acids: CASGPSRGTDTQYF.

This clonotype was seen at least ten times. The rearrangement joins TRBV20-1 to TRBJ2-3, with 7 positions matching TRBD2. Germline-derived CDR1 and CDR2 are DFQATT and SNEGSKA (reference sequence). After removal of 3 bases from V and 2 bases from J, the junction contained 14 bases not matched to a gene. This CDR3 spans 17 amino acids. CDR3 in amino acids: CSARNWEGLIFTDTQYF. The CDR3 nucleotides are TGCAGTGCTAGGAATTGGGAGGGACTAATTTTCACAGATACGCAGTATTTT.

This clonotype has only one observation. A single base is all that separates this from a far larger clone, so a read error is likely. CDR3 amino acids: CASSNSGYYGYTF. The CDR3 nucleotides are TGTGCCAGCAGTAACTCTGGGTACTATGGCTACACCTTC. This rearrangement joins TRBV6-5 to TRBJ1-2; D unresolved. The V gene's germline CDR1 is MNHEY and CDR2 SVGAGI. The CDR3 contains 13 residues.

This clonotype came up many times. CDR3 loop: CATVGADYGYTF. CDR3 coding DNA: TGTGCCACCGTTGGGGCCGACTATGGCTACACCTTC. This rearrangement joins TRBV24-1 to TRBJ1-2; a weak D match, TRBD1 (5 bases). Germline V lookup: CDR1 KGHDR, CDR2 SFDVKD. The CDR3 sequence is 12 residues long. Trimming stripped 9 bases from V and 3 bases from J, with 10 bases between.

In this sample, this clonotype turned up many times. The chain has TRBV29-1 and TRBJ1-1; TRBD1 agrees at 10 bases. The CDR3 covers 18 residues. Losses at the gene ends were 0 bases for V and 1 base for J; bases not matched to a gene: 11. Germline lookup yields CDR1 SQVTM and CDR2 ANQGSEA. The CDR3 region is CSVEDIDRGLRWNTEAFF. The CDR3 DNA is TGCAGCGTTGAAGATATTGACAGGGGGCTTCGATGGAACACTGAAGCTTTCTTT.

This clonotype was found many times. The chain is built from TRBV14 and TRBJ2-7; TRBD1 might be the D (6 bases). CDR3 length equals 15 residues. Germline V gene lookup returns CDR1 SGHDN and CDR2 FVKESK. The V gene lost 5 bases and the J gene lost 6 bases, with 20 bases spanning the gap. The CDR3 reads CASSYIRGAAGEQYF. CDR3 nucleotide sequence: TGTGCCAGCAGCTATATCAGGGGCGCGGCGGGCGAGCAGTACTTC.

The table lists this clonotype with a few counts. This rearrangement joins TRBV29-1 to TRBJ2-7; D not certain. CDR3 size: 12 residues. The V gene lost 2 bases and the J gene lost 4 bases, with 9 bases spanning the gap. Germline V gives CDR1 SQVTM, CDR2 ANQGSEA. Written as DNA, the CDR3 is TGCAGCGTTGAAACGACACAGTACGAGCAGTACTTC. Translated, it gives CSVETTQYEQYF.

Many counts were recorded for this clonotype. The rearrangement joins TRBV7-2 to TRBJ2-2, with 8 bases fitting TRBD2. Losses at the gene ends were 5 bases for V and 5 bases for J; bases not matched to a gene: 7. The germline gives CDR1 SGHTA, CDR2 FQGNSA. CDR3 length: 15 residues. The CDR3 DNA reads TGTGCCAGCAGCACCAGCGGGGGATCGACCGGGGAGCTGTTTTTT. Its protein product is CASSTSGGSTGELFF.

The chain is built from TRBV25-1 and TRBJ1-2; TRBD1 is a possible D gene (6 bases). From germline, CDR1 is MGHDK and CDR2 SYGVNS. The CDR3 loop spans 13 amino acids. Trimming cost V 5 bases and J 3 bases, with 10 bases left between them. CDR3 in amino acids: CASSIQGDYGYTF. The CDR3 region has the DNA TGTGCCAGCAGTATACAGGGTGACTATGGCTACACCTTC.

CDR3 amino acids: CASSIGGLAAYEQYF. The CDR3 nucleotides read TGTGCCAGCAGCATAGGCGGGCTTGCTGCCTACGAGCAGTACTTC. The rearrangement links TRBV28 to TRBJ2-7, with D perhaps TRBD2 (5 bases). The germline V gene encodes CDR1 MDHEN and CDR2 SYDVKM. The CDR3 consists of 15 residues. Trimming shortened V by 6 bases and J by 2 bases, and 17 bases separated the two germline ends.

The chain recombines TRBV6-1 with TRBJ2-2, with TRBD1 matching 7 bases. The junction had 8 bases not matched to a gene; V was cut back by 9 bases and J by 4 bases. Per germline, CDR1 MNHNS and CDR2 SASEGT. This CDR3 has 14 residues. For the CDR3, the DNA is TGTGCCAGTTGGCAGGACAGGTTCACCGGGGAGCTGTTTTTT. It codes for CASWQDRFTGELFF.

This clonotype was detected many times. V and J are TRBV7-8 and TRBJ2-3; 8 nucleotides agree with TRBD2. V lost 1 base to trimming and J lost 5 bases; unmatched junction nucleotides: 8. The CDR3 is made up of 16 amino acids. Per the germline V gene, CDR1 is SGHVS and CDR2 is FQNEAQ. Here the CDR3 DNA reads TGTGCCAGCAGCTTAGATCGGGGGGGCGGGATAGATACGCAGTATTTT. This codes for CASSLDRGGGIDTQYF.

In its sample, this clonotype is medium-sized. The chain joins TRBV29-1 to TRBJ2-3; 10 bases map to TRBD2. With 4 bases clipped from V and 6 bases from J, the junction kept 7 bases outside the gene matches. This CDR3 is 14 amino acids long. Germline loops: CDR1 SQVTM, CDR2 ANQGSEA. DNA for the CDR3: TGCAGCGTTGTGCCGGGACTAGCGTTGGATACGCAGTATTTT. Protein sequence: CSVVPGLALDTQYF.

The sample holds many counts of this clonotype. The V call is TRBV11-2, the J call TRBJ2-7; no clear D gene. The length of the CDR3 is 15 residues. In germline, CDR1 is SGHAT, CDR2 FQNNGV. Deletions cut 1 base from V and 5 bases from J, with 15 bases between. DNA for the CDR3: TGTGCCAGCAGCTTAGTAAGTGGCAAGTCCCACGAGCAGTACTTC. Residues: CASSLVSGKSHEQYF.